The subject of this entry is one TCR beta chain. J was trimmed by 2 bases and V by 2 bases; bases with no gene match: 3. This CDR3 contains 15 residues. The second PCR ran about 6 to 12 cycles with a sample-barcoded 5' primer and J-beta primers. TCRdb ran MiXCR on the 5' RACE reads and lists one entry per CDR3 protein. The sample lists approximately 730,000 distinct CDR3 sequences; about 42% were seen once. The data originate from a study of blood T cells in healthy people across ages. The sequence was collected from a woman aged 60-70 years in good health. What was sequenced was blood. This chain links TRBV12-3 or TRBV12-4 with TRBJ2-5; 9 bases match TRBD2. The CDR3 DNA follows: TGTGCCAGCAGTTTACCTAGCGGGACGCAAGAGACCCAGTACTTC. It is translated as CASSLPSGTQETQYF.